This TCR beta chain came from a study of blood T cell repertoires in COVID-19 (dated by TCRdb to 2020 to 2022). Regarding the complete study: Samples from collaborators originated in the United States, Italy and Spain and spanned both the acute and convalescent phases of COVID-19. The prospective study material was composed of cDNA or gDNA derived from T cells, B-cell-depleted T cells, or PBMCs. Subjects who had been exposed to COVID-19, were actively infected with it, or had recovered from it provided the deeply sampled blood TCRbeta repertoires that made up the dataset. The repertoires were released in a freely available public database meant as a resource for research on the immune response to SARS-CoV-2. Samples were obtained from the ongoing ImmuneRACE study (first 160 participants) and from 1,254 subjects provided by 6 global collaborators. Nearly every sample came with metadata listing a de-identified subject ID, COVID-19 status, age in years and sex. Where available, HLA class I and class II types were obtained from metadata supplied by the sample provider rather than from assay-based typing. Overall results and qualifications from the work: The quantity of clinical and demographic metadata differed by source and by participant and was supplied without curation.

Whole blood was collected in K2EDTA tubes by collaborating institutions according to the institutions' own protocols. For TCRbeta analysis, collaborator samples were shipped as frozen whole blood, as isolated PBMCs, or as DNA extracted from either sample type. Its CDR3 holds 15 amino acids, cysteine through phenylalanine. Only the CDR3 DNA is retained, 45 bases long and in frame from the first base. CDR1 SGDLS and CDR2 YYNGEE were looked up in the germline V gene. Clipping removes 4 bases from V and 2 bases from J, with 6 as the unmatched junction base count. TCRbeta CDR3 regions were amplified from genomic DNA by means of the immunoSEQ Assay, a bias-controlled multiplex PCR. The published analysis was carried out like this. The number of nucleated cells in each sample was estimated from the amplification of reference gene primers within the assay. Sequence reads were collapsed and filtered to measure the absolute abundance of every unique TCRbeta CDR3 rearrangement. For each sample, productive Simpson clonality was calculated as the square root of Simpson's diversity index over productive rearrangements. TCRdb holds this immuneACCESS table with in-frame rearrangements only. Some clones are missing; in checked studies, unresolved V genes explain under half, and the rest has no known cause. That table is the source of V, J and clone size, and D and trimming were worked out from the DNA. Here the sample has 70,000 to 95,000 clones; just under 80% occur a single time. Of the sample, under 20% falls within the top ten clones.

With respect to this clone: It lacks a known antigen. No qualities accompany the bases; no much larger clone lies one base away.

This receptor was obtained from a human donor in a cohort sampled during active COVID-19. Sequenced material: peripheral blood. The rearranged segments are TRBV9 and TRBJ2-1, with 7 central nucleotides matching TRBD1. In nucleotide form, the sequence is TGTGCCAGCAGCCTCCGGGACAGCCCCTACAATGAGCAGTTCTTC. It codes for CASSLRDSPYNEQFF.